The sequence of this T cell receptor (beta chain) was determined in a study of blood T cell repertoires in COVID-19. The V gene's germline CDR1 is SGHTA and CDR2 FQGNSA. The ends lost 5 bases at V and 7 bases at J; junction bases unmatched: 10. CDR3 length equals 14 residues. Original processing methods: Amplification of reference gene primers was used by the study to estimate nucleated cell counts. The assay was immunoSEQ multiplex PCR, and TCRdb's table has in-frame clones only and misses some. V, J and clone size were drawn from that table, and D and trimming were deduced from the DNA. The table lists roughly 100,000 clones, about 80% of them singletons, with approximately 3.5% in the top ten.

The specimen was peripheral blood. This receptor was taken from a woman older than 75 with active or convalescent COVID-19. The chain employs TRBV7-2 and TRBJ2-7, with 8 bases identical to TRBD1. The CDR3 coding sequence is TGTGCCAGCAGCCCCAGCCAGGGGGCGGGTGAGCAGTACTTC. Residues: CASSPSQGAGEQYF.